This T cell receptor beta chain was identified during a study of shared clonotypes between healthy human individuals. Measured with immunoSEQ multiplex PCR; TCRdb has only the in-frame clones, and not every one. The table shows some 510,000 clones, with 79% occurring only once. Trimming shortened V by 2 bases and J by 0 bases, and 11 bases separated the two germline ends. The CDR3 covers 15 residues. CDR1 and CDR2 (germline): MNHEY, SMNVEV (reference sequence). The chain couples TRBV27 to TRBJ2-7; TRBD1 or TRBD2 may be the D gene (5 bases each). The specimen sequenced was PBMCs. The sequence was collected from a woman between 40 and 55 years old in good health. Some clones in this sample may be carry-over from other donors' samples. The CDR3 nucleotides read TGTGCCAGCAGTTTAGGGCCAGGGAGCTCCTACGAGCAGTACTTC. Translation gives CASSLGPGSSYEQYF.